These T cell receptor beta chains were read from a single sample in a study of blood T cell repertoires in COVID-19. Profiled with immunoSEQ multiplex PCR; TCRdb holds only in-frame clones, not every one. The top ten hold approximately 12% of the sample, which has more than 95,000 clones, about 82% seen once. The sample consisted of peripheral blood. These receptors all stem from a woman aged 55-75 years in a cohort sampled during active or convalescent COVID-19. Each CDR3 is given with its conserved first and last residue. Each record gives: J gene, V gene, D gene, clone size, CDR3 DNA, CDR3 protein. The D gene is left open where the match is weak. Only part of the rows carry a size: once, few, many, or a class if the clone is expanded.

TRBJ2-7	TRBV12-5	.	few	TGTGCTAGTGCCTTATCACTCTCCTACGAGCAGTACTTC	CASALSLSYEQYF
TRBJ2-1	TRBV3-1/TRBV3-2	.	.	TGTGCCAGCACCGGGGGAAGCTCCTACAATGAGCAGTTCTTC	CASTGGSSYNEQFF
TRBJ2-1	TRBV4-1	TRBD2	many	TGCGCCAGCAGCCAAGAGCGCGGGGGGGCCTACAATGAGCAGTTCTTC	CASSQERGGAYNEQFF
TRBJ2-4	TRBV6-1	TRBD1	.	TGTGCCAGCAGTGACGTCACAGGGGTAATAGCCAAAAACATTCAGTACTTC	CASSDVTGVIAKNIQYF
TRBJ2-1	TRBV5-4	TRBD1	.	TGTGCCAGCAGCTCCGGACAGGGACCCTACAATGAGCAGTTCTTC	CASSSGQGPYNEQFF
TRBJ1-6	TRBV28	.	.	TGTGCCAGCAGTTTAGGGGGGATGGCCGGGTCACCCCTCCACTTT	CASSLGGMAGSPLHF
TRBJ2-5	TRBV2	TRBD1	.	TGTGCCAGCAGTGGTGGACAGGGGTTCGAGACCCAGTACTTC	CASSGGQGFETQYF
TRBJ2-3	TRBV30	.	.	TGTGCCTGGAGCGCGGGACTGACGGGCGCCGATACGCAGTATTTT	CAWSAGLTGADTQYF
TRBJ1-5	TRBV6-5	.	few	TGTGCCAGCACCGGGGGTCAGCCCCAGCATTTT	CASTGGQPQHF
TRBJ1-5	TRBV7-2	.	.	TGTGCCAGCAGCACTATGGGGGGGTACCAGCCCCAGCATTTT	CASSTMGGYQPQHF
TRBJ2-5	TRBV5-1	.	.	TGCGCCAGCAGCTTGAAATCTAGTGAAGAGACCCAGTACTTC	CASSLKSSEETQYF
TRBJ2-5	TRBV4-1	.	.	TGCGCCAGCAGCCAAGGACAGGGAGGTGAGACCCAGTACTTC	CASSQGQGGETQYF
TRBJ2-3	TRBV2	.	.	TGTGCCAGCTTAGCCCTAGGTCCAGATACGCAGTATTTT	CASLALGPDTQYF
TRBJ1-1	TRBV6-5	TRBD1	.	TGTGCCAGCAGTTACTCGACAGGGATGAACACTGAAGCTTTCTTT	CASSYSTGMNTEAFF
TRBJ1-1	TRBV28	TRBD1	.	TGTGCCAGTTTGGGACAGGGGGGCGGAATGAACACTGAAGCTTTCTTT	CASLGQGGGMNTEAFF
TRBJ1-6	TRBV6-1	.	.	TGTGCCAGCAGTGAATGGGGGGGTGGTTCACCCCTCCACTTT	CASSEWGGGSPLHF
TRBJ2-2	TRBV28	TRBD1	.	TGTGCCAGCAGTTTAATCGGGACAGGGGGAACCGGGGAGCTGTTTTTT	CASSLIGTGGTGELFF
TRBJ2-7	TRBV5-5	.	once	TGTGCCAGCAGCTCCGGACCGGGAGTAGCCTACGAGCAGTACTTC	CASSSGPGVAYEQYF
TRBJ2-1	TRBV12-3/TRBV12-4	TRBD1	.	TGTGCCAGCAGTTTACTACAGGGGTACGAGCAGTTCTTC	CASSLLQGYEQFF
TRBJ1-1	TRBV6-5	TRBD1	.	TGTGCCAGCACAAGGACAGGGGGAACTGAAGCTTTCTTT	CASTRTGGTEAFF
TRBJ2-5	TRBV7-9	.	.	TGTGCCAGCAGCCCCACTAGCCGACAAGAGACCCAGTACTTC	CASSPTSRQETQYF
TRBJ1-1	TRBV5-1	TRBD1	few	TGCGCCAGCAGCTTTTCAGGGGGAGTGAACACTGAAGCTTTCTTT	CASSFSGGVNTEAFF
TRBJ2-3	TRBV18	TRBD2	.	TGTGCCAGCTCACCCAATCATAGCGGGAGAGGTGGGATAGATACGCAGTATTTT	CASSPNHSGRGGIDTQYF
TRBJ1-5	TRBV9	.	.	TGTGCCAGCAGCGTAGGCGGGGATCGATTGGAGCCCCAGCATTTT	CASSVGGDRLEPQHF
TRBJ1-6	TRBV19	TRBD1	.	TGTGCCAGTACCCCGGACAGGGCCGAAAATTCACCCCTCCACTTT	CASTPDRAENSPLHF
TRBJ2-7	TRBV3-1/TRBV3-2	.	once	TGTGCCAGCAGCCATACAGGGAGGGGCCCCTACGAGCAGTACTTC	CASSHTGRGPYEQYF
TRBJ2-7	TRBV7-8	.	.	TGTGCCAGCAGCCCAGAGCGGCTAGTTTCCTACGAGCAGTACTTC	CASSPERLVSYEQYF
TRBJ2-7	TRBV11-2	TRBD1	.	TGTGCCAGCAGCTTAGGGCCCTCTGAACGGACAGGGGGTTCCTACGAGCAGTACTTC	CASSLGPSERTGGSYEQYF
TRBJ2-1	TRBV12-3/TRBV12-4	.	.	TGTGCCAGCAGCGACCAGGGCTATGAGCAGTTCTTC	CASSDQGYEQFF
TRBJ2-2	TRBV9	.	.	TGTGCCAGCAGCGTAGCGGGTTCCGGGGAGCTGTTTTTT	CASSVAGSGELFF
TRBJ2-5	TRBV14	.	.	TGTGCCAGCAGCCAAGGATGGGCCCAAGAGACCCAGTACTTC	CASSQGWAQETQYF
TRBJ1-5	TRBV7-2	.	.	TGTGCCAGCAGCGCGAACAGGGAACAGCCCCAGCATTTT	CASSANREQPQHF
TRBJ1-1	TRBV6-6	.	.	TGTGCCAGCAGTTACGGGAGGGACACTGAAGCTTTCTTT	CASSYGRDTEAFF
TRBJ1-2	TRBV6-5	.	.	TGTGCCAGCAGTTACTCGCCTAGAGGGGGCTACACCTTC	CASSYSPRGGYTF
TRBJ2-3	TRBV5-8	.	.	TGTGCCAGCAGCTTACAGGGTCCCCCAGATACGCAGTATTTT	CASSLQGPPDTQYF
TRBJ2-5	TRBV9	TRBD2	once	TGTGCCAGCAGCGTAGGTCTTAGCGGGGAGACCCAGTACTTC	CASSVGLSGETQYF
TRBJ2-5	TRBV11-3	.	.	TGTGCCAGCAGCTCCCGGGGATGGGAGACCCAGTACTTC	CASSSRGWETQYF
TRBJ1-2	TRBV21-1	.	.	TGTGCCAGCAGCCCCTGGTCCAGGTCCCGGGACAGGGAATCCTATGGCTACACCTTC	CASSPWSRSRDRESYGYTF
TRBJ1-1	TRBV5-1	.	.	TGCGCCAGCAGCTTGGCCAGGGACACTGAAGCTTTCTTT	CASSLARDTEAFF
TRBJ1-6	TRBV28	.	.	TGTGCCAGCAGTTTCTCTAATAATTCACCCCTCCACTTT	CASSFSNNSPLHF
TRBJ1-5	TRBV2	.	.	TGTGCCAGCAATTCCGGGACGGGAGAGCCCCAGCATTTT	CASNSGTGEPQHF
TRBJ1-1	TRBV5-1	TRBD1	.	TGCGCCAGCAGCCCAGGACAGGGGGGGGCTTTCTTT	CASSPGQGGAFF
TRBJ2-7	TRBV28	TRBD1	.	TGTGCCAGCAGTTTGGTGGACAGGGCCTCCTACGAGCAGTACTTC	CASSLVDRASYEQYF
TRBJ2-7	TRBV28	.	.	TGTGCCAGCAGTCCCACTGCTCCCTCCTACGAGCAGTACTTC	CASSPTAPSYEQYF
TRBJ2-1	TRBV28	.	.	TGTGCCAGCAGTTCCCATCAGGGGAAGAATGAGCAGTTCTTC	CASSSHQGKNEQFF
TRBJ1-1	TRBV7-9	.	.	TGTGCCAGCAGCTTACAGTTGAGGGACACTGAAGCTTTCTTT	CASSLQLRDTEAFF
TRBJ1-1	TRBV5-1	.	few	TGCGCCAGCAGCTTGTATACAGGACAGAACACTGAAGCTTTCTTT	CASSLYTGQNTEAFF
TRBJ1-3	TRBV2	.	.	TGTGCCAGCAGTGTGGGCAGAACTGGAAACACCATATATTTT	CASSVGRTGNTIYF
TRBJ2-5	TRBV6-6	.	once	TGTGCCAGCAGTGACGCGAGGGTGCGGGAGACCCAGTACTTC	CASSDARVRETQYF
TRBJ2-2	TRBV6-1	.	few	TGTGCCAGCAGTGAGTCTGTGTTTAGAGGAGCCTACACCGGGGAGCTGTTTTTT	CASSESVFRGAYTGELFF
TRBJ2-5	TRBV3-1/TRBV3-2	TRBD2	.	TGTGCCAGCAGCCCCAGCGGGGGGCCAGGAGAGACCCAGTACTTC	CASSPSGGPGETQYF
TRBJ2-3	TRBV3-1/TRBV3-2	TRBD2	few	TGTGCCAGCAGCCAAGGGTTGCGGCGGGGGGGTGGAGATACGCAGTATTTT	CASSQGLRRGGGDTQYF
TRBJ1-2	TRBV23-1	.	.	TGCGCCAGCAGCCCAGGACTATGGGGCTACACCTTC	CASSPGLWGYTF
TRBJ2-2	TRBV7-7	TRBD2	few	TGTGCTAGCAGCAACCGGGGGGATGGAGGCTCCGGGGAGCTGTTTTTT	CASSNRGDGGSGELFF
TRBJ1-5	TRBV6-5	.	.	TGTGCCAGCAGTCCGACAGCCCGCAGCAATCAGCCCCAGCATTTT	CASSPTARSNQPQHF